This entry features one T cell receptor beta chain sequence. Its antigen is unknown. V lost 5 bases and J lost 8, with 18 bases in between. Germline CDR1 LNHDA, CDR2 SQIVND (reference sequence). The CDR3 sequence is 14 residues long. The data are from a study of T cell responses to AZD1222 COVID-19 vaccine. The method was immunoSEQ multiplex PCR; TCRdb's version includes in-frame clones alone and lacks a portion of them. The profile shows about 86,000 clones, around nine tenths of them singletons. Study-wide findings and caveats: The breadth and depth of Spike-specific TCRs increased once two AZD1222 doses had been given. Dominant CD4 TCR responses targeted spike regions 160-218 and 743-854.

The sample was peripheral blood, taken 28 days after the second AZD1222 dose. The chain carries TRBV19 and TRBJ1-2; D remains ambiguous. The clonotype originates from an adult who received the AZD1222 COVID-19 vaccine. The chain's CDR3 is CASSLLASVGGYTF. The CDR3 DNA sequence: TGTGCCAGTAGTCTCTTAGCGAGTGTCGGGGGCTACACCTTC.